The present T cell receptor (beta chain) was sequenced within a study of patients and donors after allogeneic stem cell transplantation. The CDR3 is made up of 13 amino acids. V was clipped by 4 bases and J by 6 bases, with 11 bases between them. Germline V gene data show CDR1 as SGHRS and CDR2 as YFSETQ. TCRdb reanalysed the RT-PCR reads using MiXCR and keeps one entry per CDR3 protein. The profile shows more than 150,000 distinct CDR3 sequences, about a quarter of them singletons. The sequence derives from a human donor who was either an allogeneic HSCT recipient or a stem cell or donor lymphocyte infusion donor (not recorded which). It is not recorded whose cells these are; they may come from a transplant donor. The V call is TRBV5-1, the J call TRBJ2-1; D possibly corresponds to TRBD2 (7 bases). The sequenced material came from blood, either unsorted or a sorted T cell fraction (not recorded which). The CDR3 is CASSAGGRNEQFF. DNA for the CDR3: TGCGCCAGCAGCGCCGGGGGGCGCAATGAGCAGTTCTTC. Variable domain in full (rest from reference TRBV5-1 and TRBJ2-1): KAGVTQTPRYLIKTRGQQVTLSCSPISGHRSVSWYQQTPGQGLQFLFEYFSETQRNKGNFPGRFSGRQFSNSRSEMNVSTLELGDSALYLCASSAGGRNEQFFGPGTRLTVL.